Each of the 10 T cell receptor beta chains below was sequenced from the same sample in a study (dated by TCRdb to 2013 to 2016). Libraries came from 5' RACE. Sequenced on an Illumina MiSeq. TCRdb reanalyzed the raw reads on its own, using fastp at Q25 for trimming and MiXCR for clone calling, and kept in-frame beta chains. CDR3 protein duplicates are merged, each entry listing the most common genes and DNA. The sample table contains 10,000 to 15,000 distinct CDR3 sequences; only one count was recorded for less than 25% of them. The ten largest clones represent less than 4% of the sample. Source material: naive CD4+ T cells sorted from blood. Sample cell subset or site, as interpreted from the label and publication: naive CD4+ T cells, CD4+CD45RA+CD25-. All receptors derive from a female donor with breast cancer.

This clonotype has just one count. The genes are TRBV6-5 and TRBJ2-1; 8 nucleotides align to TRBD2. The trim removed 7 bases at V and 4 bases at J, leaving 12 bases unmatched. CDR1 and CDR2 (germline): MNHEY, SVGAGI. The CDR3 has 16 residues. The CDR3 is CASNPPGTRVYNEQFF. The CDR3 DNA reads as TGTGCCAGCAATCCGCCTGGGACTAGAGTGTACAATGAGCAGTTCTTC.

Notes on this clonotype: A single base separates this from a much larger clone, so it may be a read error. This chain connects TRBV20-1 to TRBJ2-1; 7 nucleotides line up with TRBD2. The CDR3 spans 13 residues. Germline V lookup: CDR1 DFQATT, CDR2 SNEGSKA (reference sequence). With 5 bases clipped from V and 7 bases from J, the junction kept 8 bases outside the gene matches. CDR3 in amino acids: CSADRDGGNEQFF. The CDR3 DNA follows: TGCAGTGCTGACCGGGACGGGGGGAATGAGCAGTTCTTC.

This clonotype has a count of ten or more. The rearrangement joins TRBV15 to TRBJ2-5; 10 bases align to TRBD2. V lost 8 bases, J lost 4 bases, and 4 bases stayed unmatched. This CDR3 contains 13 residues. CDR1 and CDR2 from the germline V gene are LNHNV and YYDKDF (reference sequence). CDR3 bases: TGTGCCACCCTCGCTAGCGGGAGAGAGACCCAGTACTTC. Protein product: CATLASGRETQYF. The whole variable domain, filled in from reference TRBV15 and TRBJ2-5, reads DAMVIQNPRYQVTQFGKPVTLSCSQTLNHNVMYWYQQKSSQAPKLLFHYYDKDFNNEADTPDNFQSRRPNTSFCFLDIRSPGLGDTAMYLCATLASGRETQYFGPGTRLLVL.

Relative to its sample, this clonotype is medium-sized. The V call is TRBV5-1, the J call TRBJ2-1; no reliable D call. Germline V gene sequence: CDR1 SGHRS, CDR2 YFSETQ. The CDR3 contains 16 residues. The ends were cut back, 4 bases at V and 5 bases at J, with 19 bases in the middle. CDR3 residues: CASSPRVPSSHNEQFF. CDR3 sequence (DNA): TGCGCCAGCAGCCCCCGGGTGCCCTCTTCACACAATGAGCAGTTCTTC.

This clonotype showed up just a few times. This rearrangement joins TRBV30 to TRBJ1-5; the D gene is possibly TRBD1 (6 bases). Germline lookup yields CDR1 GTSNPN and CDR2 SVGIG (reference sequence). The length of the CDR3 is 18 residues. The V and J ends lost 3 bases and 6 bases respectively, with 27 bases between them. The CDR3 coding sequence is TGTGCCTGGAGCGGACCCTCCGGGGGGCCTGTGGATTCTCAGCCCCAGCATTTT. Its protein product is CAWSGPSGGPVDSQPQHF.

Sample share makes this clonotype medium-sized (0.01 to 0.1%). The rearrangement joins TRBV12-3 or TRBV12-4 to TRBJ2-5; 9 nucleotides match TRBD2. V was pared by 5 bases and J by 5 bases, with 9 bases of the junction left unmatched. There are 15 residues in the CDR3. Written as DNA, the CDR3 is TGTGCCAGCAGTCCGGGAGCGGGAGGTTGGGAGACCCAGTACTTC. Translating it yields CASSPGAGGWETQYF.

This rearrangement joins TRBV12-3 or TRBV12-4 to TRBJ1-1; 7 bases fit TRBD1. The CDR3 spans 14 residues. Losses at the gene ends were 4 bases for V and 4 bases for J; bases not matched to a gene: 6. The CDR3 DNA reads TGTGCCAGCAGTTCCCAGACAGGGTCCACTGAAGCTTTCTTT. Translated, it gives CASSSQTGSTEAFF.

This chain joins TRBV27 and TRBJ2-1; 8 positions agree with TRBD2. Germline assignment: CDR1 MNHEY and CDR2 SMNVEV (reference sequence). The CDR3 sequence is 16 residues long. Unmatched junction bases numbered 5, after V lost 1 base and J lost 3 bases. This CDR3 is CASSLLAGGLYNEQFF. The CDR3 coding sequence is TGTGCCAGCAGTTTATTGGCGGGGGGCCTCTACAATGAGCAGTTCTTC.

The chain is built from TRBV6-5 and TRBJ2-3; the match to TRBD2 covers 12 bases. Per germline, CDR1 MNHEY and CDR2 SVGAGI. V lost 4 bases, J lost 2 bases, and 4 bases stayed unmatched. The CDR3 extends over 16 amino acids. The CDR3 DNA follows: TGTGCCAGCAGTTTCGGACTAGCGGGAAACACAGATACGCAGTATTTT. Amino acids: CASSFGLAGNTDTQYF.

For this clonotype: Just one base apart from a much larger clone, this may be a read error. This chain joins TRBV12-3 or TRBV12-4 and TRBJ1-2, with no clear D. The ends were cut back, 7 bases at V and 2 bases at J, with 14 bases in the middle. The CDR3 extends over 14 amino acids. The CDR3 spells CASTWQVRNYGYTF. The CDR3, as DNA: TGTGCCAGCACCTGGCAGGTTCGGAACTATGGCTACACCTTC.